These T cell receptor beta chains were read from a single sample in a study of beta chain features in type 1 diabetes. The assay was immunoSEQ multiplex PCR, and TCRdb's table has in-frame clones only and misses some. The sample has over 650,000 clones, more than 12% seen once. The specimen was naive CD4+ T cells from blood. The receptor source for this set is a man aged 18 to 30 with type 1 diabetes. Both conserved end residues are part of each CDR3. D genes are given only for firm matches. Clone size is given for some rows only: seen once, a few or many times, or a class if the clone is expanded.

v_gene	abundance	d_gene	j_gene	CDR3nt	CDR3aa
TRBV30	.	TRBD1	TRBJ2-7	TGTGCCTGGAGTGCGACAGGGACCTACGAGCAGTACTTC	CAWSATGTYEQYF
TRBV2	few	TRBD2	TRBJ2-5	TGTGCCAGCAGAAGTCTAGCGGGAAAACAAGAGACCCAGTACTTC	CASRSLAGKQETQYF
TRBV18	.	.	TRBJ2-1	TGTGCCAGCTCACCACCAGGGGCCTACAATGAGCAGTTCTTC	CASSPPGAYNEQFF
TRBV6-5	.	.	TRBJ2-2	TGTGCCAGCACTGTGCACCCGTCGAACACCGGGGAGCTGTTTTTT	CASTVHPSNTGELFF
TRBV27	few	.	TRBJ2-1	TGTGCCAGCAGTTTCCTCTTAAGACATGGTGAGCAGTTCTTC	CASSFLLRHGEQFF
TRBV10-3	few	.	TRBJ2-3	TGTGCCATCAGTGAGTCGAGTAGTACAGATACGCAGTATTTT	CAISESSSTDTQYF
TRBV6-1	.	TRBD1	TRBJ1-4	TGTGCCAGCAGTGAAGCGCTACCTTGGACAGGGGGTGACGAAAAACTGTTTTTT	CASSEALPWTGGDEKLFF
TRBV29-1	few	.	TRBJ1-1	TGCAGCGTTGGTGAGATGATGAACACTGAAGCTTTCTTT	CSVGEMMNTEAFF
TRBV7-2	few	.	TRBJ1-5	TGTGCCAGCAGCTTAGCAGGGAATAGCAATCAGCCCCAGCATTTT	CASSLAGNSNQPQHF
TRBV30	few	.	TRBJ1-2	TGTGCCTGGAGTTTGGTAATAGGGGGCTACACCTTC	CAWSLVIGGYTF
TRBV4-1	.	.	TRBJ1-6	TGCGCCAGCAGCCAAGCCGGGCCCAATTCACCCCTCCACTTT	CASSQAGPNSPLHF
TRBV28	few	TRBD2	TRBJ2-7	TGTGCCAGCACGGTCGGGACTAGCGGGACCTACGAGCAGTACTTC	CASTVGTSGTYEQYF
TRBV25-1	few	.	TRBJ1-4	TGTGCCAGCAGCGGCAATGAAAAACTGTTTTTT	CASSGNEKLFF
TRBV2	.	.	TRBJ2-5	TGTGCCAGCGTTTCTAGTGTAGTTCAAGAGACCCAGTACTTC	CASVSSVVQETQYF
TRBV6-5	few	.	TRBJ1-1	TGTGCCAGCAGGATCGGGGGGCGCCTGACTGAAGCTTTCTTT	CASRIGGRLTEAFF
TRBV30	.	.	TRBJ2-3	TGTGCCTCCACAGGGGAGGGGAAGGGGCTTAGCACAGATACGCAGTATTTT	CASTGEGKGLSTDTQYF
TRBV4-3	.	TRBD2	TRBJ2-3	TGCGCCAGCAGCCCAAGCGGGGGGCTGGTGACAGATACGCAGTATTTT	CASSPSGGLVTDTQYF
TRBV6-5	few	.	TRBJ2-5	TGTGCCAGCAGCCGGACGGGGAGGTCAGAGACCCAGTACTTC	CASSRTGRSETQYF
TRBV18	.	.	TRBJ1-2	TGTGCCAGCTCACCTGCTCTTTGGGCTAACTATGGCTACACCTTC	CASSPALWANYGYTF
TRBV25-1	few	.	TRBJ2-7	TGTGCCAGCATCCAAGGTTCCGAGGGAGAGCAGTACTTC	CASIQGSEGEQYF
TRBV18	few	.	TRBJ2-7	TGTGCCAGCTCACCGGGCCAGGAAAGCATTATCGTGAGCCGAATACGCGGCCCTTACGAGCAGTACTTC	CASSPGQESIIVSRIRGPYEQYF
TRBV28	few	TRBD1	TRBJ1-2	TGTGCCAGCAGTTTCGAGGGGGCGCCCTATGGCTACACCTTC	CASSFEGAPYGYTF
TRBV18	.	.	TRBJ2-1	TGTGCCAGCTCACCACCGGTTAGCGGAGACAATGAGCAGTTCTTC	CASSPPVSGDNEQFF
TRBV18	.	TRBD1	TRBJ1-5	TGTGCCAGCTCACCCCAACAGGGGAACAGCAATCAGCCCCAGCATTTT	CASSPQQGNSNQPQHF
TRBV30	few	.	TRBJ1-5	TGTGCCTGGACAGGGATTAGCAATCAGCCCCAGCATTTT	CAWTGISNQPQHF
TRBV7-9	.	TRBD1	TRBJ2-7	TGTGCCAGCAGCCTCCTCCTGACAGGGGAGTCCTACGAGCAGTACTTC	CASSLLLTGESYEQYF
TRBV5-6	few	.	TRBJ1-5	TGTGCCAGCAGCACGGGACGGGCGCCGCAGCCCCAGCATTTT	CASSTGRAPQPQHF